This TCR beta chain was documented in a study of T cells in narcolepsy (dated by TCRdb to the late 2010s). Some background on the complete study: Patients with narcolepsy type 1 or type 2 (NT1, NT2) and healthy control donors were enrolled in the study. The study used TCR Vbeta sequencing to track clonotypes in blood and CSF while looking for autoreactive T cells in narcolepsy patients that target self-antigens of hypocretin neurons (hypocretin, TRIB2).

Beyond this particular receptor, the publication reports: Autoreactive clonotypes were reported to be detected serially in the blood of the same patients and of different patients, but not in the blood of healthy controls. Plots comparing CSF and blood CD4+ T cell clonotypes from the same patient highlighted HCRT-specific and TRIB2-specific autoreactive clonotypes. Patients and controls had comparable numbers of sequenced blood memory CD4+ clonotypes, averaging about 37,000 and 33,000, respectively. No sequences matching autoreactive T cell clones were present in some of the blood memory CD4+ repertoires from patients and controls.

For TCR Vbeta sequencing, memory CD4+ T cells were sorted ex vivo from the peripheral blood of narcolepsy patients and healthy controls. Library prep was done by the immunoSEQ multiplex PCR assay. Entries here come from immuneACCESS through TCRdb and include only in-frame sequences with V and J called. Some clones fail to appear in such tables; in the studies checked, an unresolved V gene covers under half of the shortfall, and the cause of the remainder is unknown. The sample table contains under 30,000 clones; only one count was recorded for 85% of them. The top ten clones comprise roughly 1.4% of the sample. The germline V gene encodes CDR1 SGHRS and CDR2 YFSETQ. The CDR3, cysteine through phenylalanine, is 16 amino acids long. The read is trimmed to its CDR3 DNA, 48 bases read in frame from base 1. After removal of 0 bases from V and 8 bases from J, the junction retains 8 bases not matched to a gene.

Of note for this clone: Its antigen is still unknown. It has no much larger one-base neighbor in the sample; base qualities were not kept.

This clonotype originated in a human donor with narcolepsy. The chain joins TRBV5-1 to TRBJ2-1, with 10 bases matching TRBD1. The sample taken for sequencing was CD45RA- memory CD4+ T cells from PBMCs. The sample's cell subset or site label is to be understood as: memory T cells sorted ex vivo from peripheral blood. In nucleotide form, the sequence is TGCGCCAGCAGCTTGGCCGGGACAGGGGTTTGGTATGAGCAGTTCTTC. The resulting protein is CASSLAGTGVWYEQFF.